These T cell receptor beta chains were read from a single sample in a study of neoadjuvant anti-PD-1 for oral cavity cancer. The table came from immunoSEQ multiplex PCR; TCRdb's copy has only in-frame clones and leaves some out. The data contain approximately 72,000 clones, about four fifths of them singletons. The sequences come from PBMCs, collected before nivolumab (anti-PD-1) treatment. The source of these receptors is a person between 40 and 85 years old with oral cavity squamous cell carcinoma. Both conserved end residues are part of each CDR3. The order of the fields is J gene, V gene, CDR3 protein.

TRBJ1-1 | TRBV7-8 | CASSPRQIGATTEAFF
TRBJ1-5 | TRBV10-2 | CASSGAGGNQPQHF
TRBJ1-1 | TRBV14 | CASSQDPTEGAFF
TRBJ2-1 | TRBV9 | CASSVEGASVEQFF
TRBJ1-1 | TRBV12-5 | CASGLVRPGGDTEAFF
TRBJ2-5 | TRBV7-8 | CASSGRDRAETQYF
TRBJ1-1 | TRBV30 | CAWRYSMFTEAFF
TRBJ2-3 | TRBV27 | CASSLDTGWGTQYF
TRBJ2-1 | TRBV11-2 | CASSLWGNEQFF
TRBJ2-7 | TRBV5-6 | CASSKTSGGASYEQYF
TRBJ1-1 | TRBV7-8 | CASSLLRQGGSTEAFF
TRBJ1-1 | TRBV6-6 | CASKGAGWDTEAFF
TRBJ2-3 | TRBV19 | CASSMRDRVADTQYF
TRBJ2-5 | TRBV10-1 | CASSRGQQETQYF
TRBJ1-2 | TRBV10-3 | CAISESKGAPDYGYTF
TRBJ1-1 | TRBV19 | CASSIDRGVVNTEAFF
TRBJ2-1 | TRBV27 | CASSHVSLAGYKLSYNEQFF
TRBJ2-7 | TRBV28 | CASRAYMTSYEQYF
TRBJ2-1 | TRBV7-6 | CASSSLPGLAGGNEQFF
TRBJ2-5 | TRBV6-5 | CASRGSGETQYF
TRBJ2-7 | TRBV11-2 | CASSFPPIGYEQYF
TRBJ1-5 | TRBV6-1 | CASSPLGQVQPQHF
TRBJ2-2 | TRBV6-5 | CASSTRVLGELFF
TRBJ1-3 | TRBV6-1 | CASSALQGRSGNTIYF
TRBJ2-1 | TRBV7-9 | CASRRADNEQFF
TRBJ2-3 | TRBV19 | CASSIDLSGTDTQYF
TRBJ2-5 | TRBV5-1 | CASSLGYGGSVETQYF
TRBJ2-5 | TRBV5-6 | CASSLVATYQETQYF
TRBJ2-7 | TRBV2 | CASKNLRTSDSYEQYF
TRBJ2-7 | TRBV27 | CASSPYSGTGTVEQYF
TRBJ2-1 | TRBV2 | CASRARVLAGTRLIYNEQFF
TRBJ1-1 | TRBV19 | CASSMAGAQGMNTEAFF
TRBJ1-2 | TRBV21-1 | CASSKEWGYGYTF
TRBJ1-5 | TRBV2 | CASVRSREPNQPQHF
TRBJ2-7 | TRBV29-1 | CSVLLEGGVYEQYF
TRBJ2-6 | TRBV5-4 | CASSLGGTGANVLTF
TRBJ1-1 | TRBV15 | CATSPMGYGDRLEAFF
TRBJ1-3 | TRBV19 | CASSIDRGGLGNTIYF
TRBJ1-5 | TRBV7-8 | CASSFQRLRPGYQPQHF
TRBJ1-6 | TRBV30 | CAWSRDSSLLHF
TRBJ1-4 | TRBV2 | CASSESRVGEKLFF